Listed here are 26 T cell receptor beta chains from one sample, sequenced in a study of beta chain features in type 1 diabetes. Their antigens are not known. The authors reverse transcribed all of the isolated RNA, so sequencing captured expressed TCRB transcripts. The protocol was immunoSEQ multiplex PCR, while the TCRdb copy is restricted to in-frame clones and leaves out a portion. The sample consists of roughly 730,000 clones, 13% of them appearing once. Overall study results and limits: There was a moderate but significant shortening of TCRB CDR3s in all four CD4+ subsets of Type 1 diabetes patients.

Sequencing used naive CD4+ T cells from blood. These receptors all stem from a man aged 18-30 years with type 1 diabetes.

The chain has TRBV19 and TRBJ2-5, with D possibly being TRBD1 (6 bases). The CDR3 sequence is 15 residues long. Between the trimmed V and J ends, which lost 6 bases and 2 bases, there was a span of 16 bases. Germline-derived CDR1 and CDR2 are LNHDA and SQIVND (reference sequence). The CDR3 DNA follows: TGTGCCAGTAGCACCTTGGGGGCGGGTCAAGAGACCCAGTACTTC. Its translation is CASSTLGAGQETQYF.

This clone was seen more than once but under ten times. The chain recombines TRBV25-1 with TRBJ1-5; no reliable D call. CDR3 length equals 13 residues. Trimming removed 6 bases from V and 0 bases from J, with 6 bases in between. Germline V gene lookup returns CDR1 MGHDK and CDR2 SYGVNS. In nucleotides, the CDR3 is TGTGCCAGCAGCGGGTATAGCAATCAGCCCCAGCATTTT. It encodes CASSGYSNQPQHF.

The chain carries TRBV6-5 and TRBJ2-7; possibly TRBD1 or TRBD2 for D (7 bases each). The ends were cut back, 2 bases at V and 5 bases at J, with 10 bases in the middle. Germline lookup yields CDR1 MNHEY and CDR2 SVGAGI. This CDR3 region has 13 residues. In nucleotides, the CDR3 is TGTGCCAGCAGTTACGGGAGGGGGCACGAGCAGTACTTC. Encoded protein: CASSYGRGHEQYF.

This clone was detected only a few times. The CDR3, as DNA: TGTGCCAGCAGTCCCCAGACAGTCAATCAGCCCCAGCATTTT. As protein: CASSPQTVNQPQHF. The chain is built from TRBV27 and TRBJ1-5; perhaps TRBD1 as D (5 bases). This CDR3 comprises 14 residues. Germline V gives CDR1 MNHEY, CDR2 SMNVEV (reference sequence). Between the trimmed V and J ends, which lost 5 bases and 3 bases, there was a span of 11 bases.

V and J are TRBV6-1 and TRBJ1-3; D is ambiguous. V was cut by 8 bases and J by 3 bases, with 8 bases left in between. From germline, CDR1 is MNHNS and CDR2 SASEGT. CDR3 length equals 12 residues. CDR3 in DNA: TGTGCCAGCTTTCGTGATGGAAACACCATATATTTT. The encoded protein is CASFRDGNTIYF.

This chain links TRBV30 with TRBJ1-2; no clear D gene. CDR3 length equals 15 residues. Germline V gene lookup returns CDR1 GTSNPN and CDR2 SVGIG (reference sequence). V was clipped by 0 bases and J by 1 base, with 12 bases between them. Here the CDR3 DNA reads TGTGCCTGGAGTGTACAGCACTCCCTTAACTATGGCTACACCTTC. Amino acid sequence: CAWSVQHSLNYGYTF. Full variable domain (missing parts from reference TRBV30 and TRBJ1-2): SQTIHQWPATLVQPVGSPLSLECTVEGTSNPNLYWYRQAAGRGLQLLFYSVGIGQISSEVPQNLSASRPQDRQFILSSKKLLLSDSGFYLCAWSVQHSLNYGYTFGSGTRLTVV.

This clone was observed a few times. The chain has TRBV7-2 and TRBJ1-6; D is undetermined. Germline V lookup: CDR1 SGHTA, CDR2 FQGNSA. This CDR3 region has 14 residues. V was trimmed by 3 bases and J by 7 bases, leaving 10 bases between them. The CDR3 sequence is CASSFASQNSPLHF. The CDR3 bases are TGTGCCAGCAGCTTTGCGTCCCAAAATTCACCCCTCCACTTT.

This clone was counted between two and nine times. The V and J genes are TRBV7-9 and TRBJ1-2, with 7 positions matching TRBD1. The CDR3 runs 15 residues. Unmatched junction bases numbered 4, after V lost 3 bases and J lost 0 bases. Germline V CDR1 and CDR2: SEHNR, FQNEAQ (reference sequence). The CDR3 reads CASSLGTEANYGYTF. The DNA of the CDR3 is TGTGCCAGCAGCTTGGGGACAGAAGCTAACTATGGCTACACCTTC. Using reference TRBV7-9 and TRBJ1-2 for the parts outside the CDR3, the full variable domain is DTGVSQNPRHKITKRGQNVTFRCDPISEHNRLYWYRQTLGQGPEFLTYFQNEAQLEKSRLLSDRFSAERPKGSFSTLEIQRTEQGDSAMYLCASSLGTEANYGYTFGSGTRLTVV.

This clone was counted a few times. The gene calls are TRBV7-2 and TRBJ1-1, with D possibly TRBD1 on 5 matching bases. The CDR3 spans 16 residues. The V and J ends lost 2 bases and 0 bases respectively, with 13 bases between them. Germline CDR1 SGHTA, CDR2 FQGNSA. In DNA, the CDR3 is TGTGCCAGCAGCTTAAATTCACCAGGGCTGAACACTGAAGCTTTCTTT. Amino acid sequence: CASSLNSPGLNTEAFF.

This clone was seen more than once but under ten times. The V and J genes are TRBV6-5 and TRBJ1-4; no reliable D call. Germline-derived CDR1 and CDR2 are MNHEY and SVGAGI. The length of the CDR3 is 16 residues. V gave up 2 bases and J gave up 0 bases, with 10 bases separating them. The CDR3 spells CASSYGRPPTNEKLFF. The CDR3 bases are TGTGCCAGCAGTTACGGCCGTCCCCCAACTAATGAAAAACTGTTTTTT.

This clone was observed a handful of times. This rearrangement joins TRBV7-9 to TRBJ1-6, with a tentative D call TRBD1 (5 bases). V was clipped by 5 bases and J by 6 bases, with 11 bases between them. Per germline, CDR1 SEHNR and CDR2 FQNEAQ (reference sequence). There are 14 residues in the CDR3. CDR3 nucleotide sequence: TGTGCCAGCAGCCCAGCCGGGGGTAATTCACCCCTCCACTTT. Translated, it gives CASSPAGGNSPLHF.

This chain links TRBV10-3 with TRBJ1-1; D is possibly TRBD1 (5 bases). The CDR3 covers 15 residues. The germline CDR1 and CDR2 sequences are ENHRY and SYGVKD. Between the trimmed V and J ends, which lost 3 bases and 0 bases, there was a span of 11 bases. Here the CDR3 DNA reads TGTGCCATCAGTGATGGGGGGTCCATGAACACTGAAGCTTTCTTT. Translating gives CAISDGGSMNTEAFF.

The chain combines TRBV7-9 with TRBJ2-5; a possible D gene is TRBD1 (6 bases). The germline V and J ends were trimmed by 5 bases and 9 bases, with 10 bases remaining between them. CDR1 is SEHNR, CDR2 FQNEAQ, per germline (reference sequence). The CDR3 contains 11 residues. The CDR3 DNA reads as TGTGCCAGCAGCCCTGAGGGGGCCCAGTACTTC. It translates to CASSPEGAQYF.

This clone was recorded a few times. The chain links TRBV2 to TRBJ1-5; weak D call: TRBD1 (6 bases). Looked up from germline, CDR1 is SNHLY and CDR2 is FYNNEI. The V and J ends lost 4 bases and 5 bases respectively, with 15 bases between them. This CDR3 region has 15 residues. The CDR3 DNA reads as TGTGCCAGCAGTGGGGAACTTACAGGGCATCAGCCCCAGCATTTT. Protein sequence: CASSGELTGHQPQHF.

This clone was seen only a few times. The chain links TRBV7-8 to TRBJ2-5; TRBD2 matches 9 bases. V dropped 0 bases and J dropped 4; count of bases not matched to a gene: 6. CDR1 SGHVS and CDR2 FQNEAQ come from the germline V gene. The CDR3 is made up of 16 amino acids. The CDR3 DNA sequence: TGTGCCAGCAGCTTAGCCGGCGGGGGGGCCGTAGAGACCCAGTACTTC. Protein: CASSLAGGGAVETQYF.

This clone occurred a few times. The same CDR3 is also encoded by other DNA sequences in this sample. V and J are TRBV30 and TRBJ1-5; D gene ambiguous. V dropped 1 base and J dropped 4 bases, with 5 bases sitting between them. The CDR3 covers 12 residues. Germline CDR1 reads GTSNPN; CDR2 reads SVGIG (reference sequence). This CDR3 is CAWSGSNQPQHF. DNA for the CDR3: TGTGCCTGGAGTGGATCAAATCAGCCCCAGCATTTT.

As for this clone: One junction end does not reproduce the germline sequence, and a read error may be involved. In the same sample, other DNA sequences code for this CDR3. The chain recombines TRBV11-2 with TRBJ1-2, with D unclear. The CDR3 consists of 12 residues. The germline gives CDR1 SGHAT, CDR2 FQNNGV. CDR3 loop: CASSPDNYGYTF. CDR3 coding DNA: TGTGCCAGCAGCCCCGACAACTATGGTTACACCTTC.

This rearrangement joins TRBV4-2 to TRBJ2-5; TRBD2 agrees at 10 bases. This CDR3 has 15 residues. The V segment lost 4 bases and the J segment 5 bases; nucleotides outside the gene matches: 7. CDR1 and CDR2 (germline): LGHNA, YNFKEQ. The CDR3 region has the DNA TGTGCCAGCAGCCCGCGGAGTAGCGGGGGGGAGACCCAGTACTTC. It codes for CASSPRSSGGETQYF.

The chain recombines TRBV4-1 with TRBJ2-2, with 7 bases that match TRBD1. The CDR3 is 14 amino acids. CDR1 MGHRA and CDR2 YSYEKL come from the germline V gene. Trimming took 6 bases from V and 12 from J; bases not matched to a gene: 13. The CDR3 DNA reads as TGCGCCAGCAGTCCTCCGGGACAGTCGGTTAAGCTGTTTTTT. Its protein product is CASSPPGQSVKLFF.

This chain joins TRBV27 and TRBJ1-4, with 10 bases lining up with TRBD1. Germline V gene sequence: CDR1 MNHEY, CDR2 SMNVEV (reference sequence). The junction had 5 bases not matched to a gene; V was cut back by 2 bases and J by 8 bases. CDR3 length: 15 residues. The CDR3 nucleotides are TGTGCCAGCAGTTTACGACAGGGGGCTTGGGAAAAACTGTTTTTT. Translation: CASSLRQGAWEKLFF.

V gene TRBV4-2 combines with J gene TRBJ2-7; 8 nucleotides agree with TRBD1. V trimming: 2 bases; J trimming: 7 bases; junction bases outside the gene matches: 16. Germline CDR1 reads LGHNA; CDR2 reads YNFKEQ. The CDR3 has 17 residues. The CDR3 sequence: CASSQIIGTGPIREQYF. Written as DNA, the CDR3 is TGTGCCAGCAGCCAAATCATCGGGACAGGCCCGATACGGGAGCAGTACTTC.

In its sample, this clone was seen a few times. The chain combines TRBV14 with TRBJ1-2, with D possibly TRBD1 on 5 matching bases. With 0 bases removed from V and 4 bases from J, the gap between germline ends came to 12 bases. The CDR3 is made up of 15 amino acids. CDR1 SGHDN and CDR2 FVKESK come from the germline V gene. The CDR3 DNA reads as TGTGCCAGCAGCCAAGATTTGAGGGGTTTCTATGGCTACACCTTC. Its translation: CASSQDLRGFYGYTF.

The J gene is TRBJ1-1, the V gene TRBV30, with a tentative D call TRBD1 (5 bases). Germline CDR1 is GTSNPN and CDR2 is SVGIG (reference sequence). The V gene lost 6 bases and the J gene lost 2 bases, with 13 bases spanning the gap. The CDR3 loop spans 13 amino acids. The CDR3: CACTRDGNTEAFF. The CDR3 DNA sequence: TGTGCCTGCACCAGGGACGGAAACACTGAAGCTTTCTTT.

This clone was detected only a few times. The rearrangement joins TRBV5-4 to TRBJ2-1; either TRBD1 or TRBD2 may supply D (5 bases each). The CDR3 is 15 amino acids. Germline CDR1 is SGHNT and CDR2 is YYREEE (reference sequence). Trimming took 0 bases from V and 0 from J, leaving 7 bases between them. CDR3 DNA: TGTGCCAGCAGCTTGGACGGGGCCTCCTACAATGAGCAGTTCTTC. Amino acids: CASSLDGASYNEQFF.

This clone was observed a handful of times. This chain links TRBV6-1 with TRBJ2-5; D might be TRBD1 (6 bases). The CDR3 contains 13 residues. Per the germline V gene, CDR1 is MNHNS and CDR2 is SASEGT. V shed 10 bases and J shed 1 base, with 13 bases lying between them. CDR3 sequence: CATTTGLQETQYF. The DNA of the CDR3 is TGTGCCACCACGACAGGCCTCCAAGAGACCCAGTACTTC.

The chain carries TRBV29-1 and TRBJ2-3; 8 bases map to TRBD2. The CDR3 has 16 residues. V trimming: 1 base; J trimming: 2 bases; junction bases outside the gene matches: 8. CDR1 is SQVTM, CDR2 ANQGSEA, per germline. The CDR3 is CSVEVLRGALTDTQYF. CDR3 nucleotide sequence: TGCAGCGTTGAAGTATTGCGGGGGGCCCTCACAGATACGCAGTATTTT.